This passage covers 4 T cell receptor beta chains from one sample sequenced in a study of blood T cell repertoires in COVID-19 (dated by TCRdb to the early 2020s). Libraries were constructed by the immunoSEQ multiplex PCR assay. The immuneACCESS repertoire file appears here via TCRdb, limited to in-frame rearrangements. These files lack a portion of the clones; in checked studies, under half of the deficit traces to unresolved V genes, and the cause of the others is not known. This sample has about 430,000 clones in its table, and around 89% of those were observed once. Together, the top ten hold 0.95% to 1% of the sample. The specimen was PBMCs or T cells enriched from blood (not recorded which). The origin of the receptors is a woman aged 30 to 39 with acute COVID-19.

J is TRBJ1-4 and V is TRBV19; 9 positions match TRBD1. The V gene end was trimmed by 3 bases and the J gene end by 7 bases; junction bases not matched to a gene: 6. The germline V gene has CDR1 LNHDA and CDR2 SQIVND (reference sequence). The CDR3 runs 15 residues. The CDR3 here is CASSILGTGSEKLFF. The CDR3 DNA is TGTGCCAGTAGTATCCTCGGGACAGGGAGTGAAAAACTGTTTTTT. The variable domain in full, with the rest retrieved from reference TRBV19 and TRBJ1-4, is DGGITQSPKYLFRKEGQNVTLSCEQNLNHDAMYWYRQDPGQGLRLIYYSQIVNDFQKGDIAEGYSVSREKKESFPLTVTSAQKNPTAFYLCASSILGTGSEKLFFGSGTQLSVL.

CDR3 nucleotide sequence: TGCGCCAGCAGTGGGACATGGGACAGGTTTTCGAACGAGCAGTTCTTC. This codes for CASSGTWDRFSNEQFF. This chain joins TRBV10-2 and TRBJ2-1, with 8 positions matching TRBD1. Germline values: CDR1 WSHSY, CDR2 SAAADI. This CDR3 is built from 16 residues. Trimming took 4 bases from V and 10 from J; bases not matched to a gene: 15.

The CDR3 DNA reads TGTGCCAGCAGATCACCGGGACTAGCTCTGTTTAGGGCAGATACGCAGTATTTT. It yields the protein CASRSPGLALFRADTQYF. The rearrangement uses TRBV27 and TRBJ2-3, with 9 bases aligning to TRBD2. Looked up from germline, CDR1 is MNHEY and CDR2 is SMNVEV (reference sequence). CDR3 length: 18 residues. The V and J ends lost 6 bases and 4 bases, in that order; junction bases with no gene match: 17.

The chain couples TRBV2 to TRBJ1-1, with TRBD1 as a possible D gene (6 bases). Trimming pared 8 bases from V and 1 base from J, leaving 20 bases between. The CDR3 loop spans 16 amino acids. Germline V lookup: CDR1 SNHLY, CDR2 FYNNEI. DNA for the CDR3: TGTGCCAGCGACCTAGCCCAACAGGGAACGAACACTGAAGCTTTCTTT. Translating it yields CASDLAQQGTNTEAFF.